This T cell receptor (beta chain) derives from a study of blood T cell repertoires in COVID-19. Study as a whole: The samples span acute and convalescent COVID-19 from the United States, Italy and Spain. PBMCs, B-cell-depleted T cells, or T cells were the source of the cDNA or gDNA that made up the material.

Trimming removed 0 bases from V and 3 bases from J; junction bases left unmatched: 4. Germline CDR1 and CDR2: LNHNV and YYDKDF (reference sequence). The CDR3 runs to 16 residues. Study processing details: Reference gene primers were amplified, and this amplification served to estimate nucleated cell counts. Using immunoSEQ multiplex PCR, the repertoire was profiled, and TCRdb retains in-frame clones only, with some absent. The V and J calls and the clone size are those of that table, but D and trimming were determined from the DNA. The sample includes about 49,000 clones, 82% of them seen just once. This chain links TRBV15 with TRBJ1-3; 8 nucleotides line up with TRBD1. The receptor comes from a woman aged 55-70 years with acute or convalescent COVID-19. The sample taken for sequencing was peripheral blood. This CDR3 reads CATSRDFRGLGNTIYF. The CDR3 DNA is TGTGCCACCAGCAGAGACTTCAGGGGGCTTGGAAACACCATATATTTT.